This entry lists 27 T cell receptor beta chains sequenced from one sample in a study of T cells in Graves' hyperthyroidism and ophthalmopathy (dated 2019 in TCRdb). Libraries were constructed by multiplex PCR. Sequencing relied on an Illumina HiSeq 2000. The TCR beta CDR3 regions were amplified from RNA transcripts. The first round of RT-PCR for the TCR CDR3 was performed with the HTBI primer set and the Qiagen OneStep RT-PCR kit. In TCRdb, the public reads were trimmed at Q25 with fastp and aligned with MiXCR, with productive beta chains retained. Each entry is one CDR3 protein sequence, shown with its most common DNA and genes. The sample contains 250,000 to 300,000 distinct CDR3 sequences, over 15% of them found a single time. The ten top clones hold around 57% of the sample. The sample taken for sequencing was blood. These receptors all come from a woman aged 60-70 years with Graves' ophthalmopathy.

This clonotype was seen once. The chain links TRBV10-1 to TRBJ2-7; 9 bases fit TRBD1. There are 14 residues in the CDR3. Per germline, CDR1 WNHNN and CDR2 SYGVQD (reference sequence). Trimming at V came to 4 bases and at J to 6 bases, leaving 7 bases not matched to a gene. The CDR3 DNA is TGCGCCAGCAGTGCGGGGACAGGGTTTTTCGAGCAGTACTTC. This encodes CASSAGTGFFEQYF.

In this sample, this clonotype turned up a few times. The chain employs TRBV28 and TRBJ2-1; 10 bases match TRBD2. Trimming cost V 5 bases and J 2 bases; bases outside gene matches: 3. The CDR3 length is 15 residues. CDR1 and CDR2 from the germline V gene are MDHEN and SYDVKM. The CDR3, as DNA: TGTGCCAGCAGTCGAGCGGGAGGGCCCTACAATGAGCAGTTCTTC. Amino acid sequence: CASSRAGGPYNEQFF.

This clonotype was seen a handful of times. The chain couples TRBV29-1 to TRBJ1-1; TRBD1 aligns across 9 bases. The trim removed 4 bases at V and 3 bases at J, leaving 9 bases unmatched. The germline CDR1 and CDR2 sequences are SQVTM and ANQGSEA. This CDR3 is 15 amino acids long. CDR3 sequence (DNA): TGCAGCGTTGCGGGGAGGGACAGGGCGCACACTGAAGCTTTCTTT. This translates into CSVAGRDRAHTEAFF.

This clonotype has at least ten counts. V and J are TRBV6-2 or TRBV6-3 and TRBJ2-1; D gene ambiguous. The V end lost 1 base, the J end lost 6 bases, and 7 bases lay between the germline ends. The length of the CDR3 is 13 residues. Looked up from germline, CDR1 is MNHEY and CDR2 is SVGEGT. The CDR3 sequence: CASSYFPFNEQFF. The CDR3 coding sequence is TGTGCCAGCAGTTACTTCCCGTTCAATGAGCAGTTCTTC.

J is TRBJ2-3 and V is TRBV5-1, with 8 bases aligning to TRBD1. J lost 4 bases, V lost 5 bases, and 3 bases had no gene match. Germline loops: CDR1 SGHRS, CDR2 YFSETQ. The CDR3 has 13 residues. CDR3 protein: CASRPQGADTQYF. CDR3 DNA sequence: TGCGCCAGCAGACCACAGGGGGCAGATACGCAGTATTTT.

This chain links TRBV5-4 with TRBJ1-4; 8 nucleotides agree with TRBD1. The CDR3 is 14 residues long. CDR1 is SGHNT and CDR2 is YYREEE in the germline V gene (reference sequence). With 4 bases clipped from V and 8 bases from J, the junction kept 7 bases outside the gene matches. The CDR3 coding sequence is TGTGCCAGCAGCATCGACAGGGGTAAAGAAAAACTGTTTTTT. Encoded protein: CASSIDRGKEKLFF.

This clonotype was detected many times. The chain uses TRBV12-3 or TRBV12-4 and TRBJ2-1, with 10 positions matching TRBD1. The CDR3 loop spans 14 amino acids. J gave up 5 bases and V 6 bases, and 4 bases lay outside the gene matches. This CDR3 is CASSQDRGNNEQFF. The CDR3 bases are TGTGCCAGCAGCCAGGACAGGGGGAACAATGAGCAGTTCTTC.

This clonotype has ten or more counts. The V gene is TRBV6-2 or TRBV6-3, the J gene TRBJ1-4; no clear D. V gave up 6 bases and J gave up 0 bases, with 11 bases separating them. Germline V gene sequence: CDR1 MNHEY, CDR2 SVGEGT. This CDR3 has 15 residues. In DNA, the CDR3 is TGTGCCAGCAGCTCCGGCGGTGCAACTAATGAAAAACTGTTTTTT. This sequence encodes CASSSGGATNEKLFF.

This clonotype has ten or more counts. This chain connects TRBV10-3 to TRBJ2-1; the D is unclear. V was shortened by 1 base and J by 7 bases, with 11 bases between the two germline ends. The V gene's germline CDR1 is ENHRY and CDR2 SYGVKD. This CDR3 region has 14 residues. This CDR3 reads CAISEWEVSNEQFF. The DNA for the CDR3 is TGTGCCATCAGTGAGTGGGAAGTATCTAATGAGCAGTTCTTC.

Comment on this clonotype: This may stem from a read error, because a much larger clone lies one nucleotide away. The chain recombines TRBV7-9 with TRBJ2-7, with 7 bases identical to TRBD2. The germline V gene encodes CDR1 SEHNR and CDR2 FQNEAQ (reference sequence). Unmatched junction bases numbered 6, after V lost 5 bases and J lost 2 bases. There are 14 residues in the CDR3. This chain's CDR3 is CASSRLSGPYEQYF. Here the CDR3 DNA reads TGTGCCAGCAGCCGGCTTAGCGGGCCCTACGAGCAGTACTTC.

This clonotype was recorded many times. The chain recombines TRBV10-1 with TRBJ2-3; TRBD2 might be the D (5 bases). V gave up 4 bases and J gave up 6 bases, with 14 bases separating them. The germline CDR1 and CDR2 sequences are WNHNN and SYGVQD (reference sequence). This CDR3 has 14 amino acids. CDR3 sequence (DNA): TGCGCCAGCAGTGTGTCCGGGGAGTCTGATACGCAGTATTTT. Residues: CASSVSGESDTQYF.

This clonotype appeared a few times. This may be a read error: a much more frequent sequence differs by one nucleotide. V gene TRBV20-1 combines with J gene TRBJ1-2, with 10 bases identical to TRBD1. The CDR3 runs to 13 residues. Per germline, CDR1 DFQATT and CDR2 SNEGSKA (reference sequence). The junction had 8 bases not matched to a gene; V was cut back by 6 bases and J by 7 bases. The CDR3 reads CSATRQGASGYTF. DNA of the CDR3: TGCAGTGCAACACGACAGGGGGCCAGTGGCTACACCTTC.

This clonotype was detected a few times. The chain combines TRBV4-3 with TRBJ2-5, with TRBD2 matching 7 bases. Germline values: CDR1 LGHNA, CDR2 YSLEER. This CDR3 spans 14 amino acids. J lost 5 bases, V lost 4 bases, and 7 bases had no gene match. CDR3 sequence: CASSLSTSDETQYF. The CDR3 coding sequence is TGCGCCAGCAGCCTGTCAACTAGCGACGAGACCCAGTACTTC.

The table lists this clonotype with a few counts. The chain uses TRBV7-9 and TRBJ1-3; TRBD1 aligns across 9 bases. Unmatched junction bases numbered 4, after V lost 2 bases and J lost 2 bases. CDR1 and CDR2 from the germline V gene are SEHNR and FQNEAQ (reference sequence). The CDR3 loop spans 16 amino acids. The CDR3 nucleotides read TGTGCCAGCAGCTTATGGGGACAGGGCGCTGGAAACACCATATATTTT. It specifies CASSLWGQGAGNTIYF.

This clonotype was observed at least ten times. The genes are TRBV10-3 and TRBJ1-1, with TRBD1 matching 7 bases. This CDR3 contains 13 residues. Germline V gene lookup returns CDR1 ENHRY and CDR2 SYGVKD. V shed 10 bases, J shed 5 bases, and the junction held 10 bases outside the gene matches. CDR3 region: CATRDRVETEAFF. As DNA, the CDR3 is TGTGCCACCCGTGACAGGGTAGAGACTGAAGCTTTCTTT.

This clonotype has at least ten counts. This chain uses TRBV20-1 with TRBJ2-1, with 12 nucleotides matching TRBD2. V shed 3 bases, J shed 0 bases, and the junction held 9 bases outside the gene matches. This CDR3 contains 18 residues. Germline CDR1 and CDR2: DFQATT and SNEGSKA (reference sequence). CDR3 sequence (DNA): TGCAGTGCTAGGGCTAGCGGGGGGGTGGCAGGCTCCTACAATGAGCAGTTCTTC. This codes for CSARASGGVAGSYNEQFF.

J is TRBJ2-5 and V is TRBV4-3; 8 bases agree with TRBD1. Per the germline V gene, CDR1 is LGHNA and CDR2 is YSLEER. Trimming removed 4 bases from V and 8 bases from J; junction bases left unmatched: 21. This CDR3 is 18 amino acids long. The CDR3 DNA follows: TGCGCCAGCAGCCTAGAAGCGTTCGGGACAGGCGAGTCGGTTACCCAGTACTTC. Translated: CASSLEAFGTGESVTQYF.

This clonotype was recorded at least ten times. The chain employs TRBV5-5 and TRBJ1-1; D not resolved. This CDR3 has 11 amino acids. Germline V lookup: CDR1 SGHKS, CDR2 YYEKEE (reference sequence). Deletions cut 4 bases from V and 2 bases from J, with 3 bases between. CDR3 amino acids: CASSANTEAFF. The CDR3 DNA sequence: TGTGCCAGCAGCGCAAACACTGAAGCTTTCTTT.

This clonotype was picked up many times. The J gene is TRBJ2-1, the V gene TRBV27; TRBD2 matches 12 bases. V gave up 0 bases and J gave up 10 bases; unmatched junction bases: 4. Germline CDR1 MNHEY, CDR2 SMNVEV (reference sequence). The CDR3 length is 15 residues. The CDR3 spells CASSLSGGLAGEQFF. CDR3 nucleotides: TGTGCCAGCAGTTTATCCGGCGGACTAGCGGGGGAGCAGTTCTTC.

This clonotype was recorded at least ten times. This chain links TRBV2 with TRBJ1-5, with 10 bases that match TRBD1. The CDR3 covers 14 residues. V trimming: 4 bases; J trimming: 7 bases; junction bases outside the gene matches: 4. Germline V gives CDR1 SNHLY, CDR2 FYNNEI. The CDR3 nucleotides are TGTGCCAGCAGTGGGACAGGGGGAGACCAGCCCCAGCATTTT. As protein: CASSGTGGDQPQHF.

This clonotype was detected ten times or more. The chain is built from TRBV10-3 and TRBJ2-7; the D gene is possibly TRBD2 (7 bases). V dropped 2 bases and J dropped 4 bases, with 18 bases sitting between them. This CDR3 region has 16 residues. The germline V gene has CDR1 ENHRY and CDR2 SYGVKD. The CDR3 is CAISELGRGRRYEQYF. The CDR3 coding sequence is TGTGCCATCAGTGAGCTTGGGCGGGGGCGAAGGTACGAGCAGTACTTC.

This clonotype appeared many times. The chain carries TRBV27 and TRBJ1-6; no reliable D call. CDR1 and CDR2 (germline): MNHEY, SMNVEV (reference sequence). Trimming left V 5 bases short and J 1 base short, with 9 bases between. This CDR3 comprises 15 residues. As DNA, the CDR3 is TGTGCCAGCAGTCCCCCGTTTTCCTATAATTCACCCCTCCACTTT. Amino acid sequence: CASSPPFSYNSPLHF.

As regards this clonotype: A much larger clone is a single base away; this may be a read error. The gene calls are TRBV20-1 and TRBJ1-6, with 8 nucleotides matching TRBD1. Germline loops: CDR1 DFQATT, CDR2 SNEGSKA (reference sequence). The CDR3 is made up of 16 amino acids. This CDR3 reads CSPRVSGLDRDTPLHF. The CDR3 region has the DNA TGCAGTCCTAGAGTTAGTGGGTTGGACAGGGACACACCCCTCCACTTT.

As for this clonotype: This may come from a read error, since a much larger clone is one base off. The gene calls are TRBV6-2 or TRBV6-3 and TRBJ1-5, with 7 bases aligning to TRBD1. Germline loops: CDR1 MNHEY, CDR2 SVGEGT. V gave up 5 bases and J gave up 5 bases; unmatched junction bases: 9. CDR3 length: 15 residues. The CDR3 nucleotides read TGTGCCAGCAGTCCTCAGGGGGTGGGCGATCAGCCCCAGCATTTT. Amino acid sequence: CASSPQGVGDQPQHF.

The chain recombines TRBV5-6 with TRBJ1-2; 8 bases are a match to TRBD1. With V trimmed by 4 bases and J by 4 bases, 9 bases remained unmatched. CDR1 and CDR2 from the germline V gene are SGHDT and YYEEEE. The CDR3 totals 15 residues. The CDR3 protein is CASSRGQGNSYGYTF. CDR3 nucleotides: TGTGCCAGCAGCCGCGGACAGGGAAACAGCTATGGCTACACCTTC.

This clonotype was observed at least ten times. CDR3: CASSPLGAPAAFF. The DNA for the CDR3 is TGTGCCAGCAGCCCCTTGGGTGCGCCGGCAGCTTTCTTT. The rearrangement uses TRBV3-1 and TRBJ1-1; the D is unclear. V gave up 4 bases and J gave up 10 bases, with 16 bases separating them. Germline CDR1 LGHDT, CDR2 YNNKEL (reference sequence). The CDR3 length is 13 residues.

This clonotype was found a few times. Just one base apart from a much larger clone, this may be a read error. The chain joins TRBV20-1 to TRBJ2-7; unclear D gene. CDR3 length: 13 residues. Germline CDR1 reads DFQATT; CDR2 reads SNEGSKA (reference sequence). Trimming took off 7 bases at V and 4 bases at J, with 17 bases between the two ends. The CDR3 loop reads CSGSGLVGYEQYF. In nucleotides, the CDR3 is TGCAGTGGGTCGGGCCTTGTGGGGTACGAGCAGTACTTC.